The T cell receptor beta chain under discussion was sequenced for a study of OX40 agonist ivuxolimab in advanced cancers. The overall study: Treatment received earlier with anti-PD-1, anti-PD-L1 or anti-CTLA-4 agents was allowed, and more than 35% had some. Study findings and constraints: The average count of expanded clones was higher among CD8+ T cells than among CD4+.

With respect to this clone: Its antigen remains unknown.

Method: immunoSEQ multiplex PCR; TCRdb's copy keeps in-frame clones and lacks some. Of approximately 13,000 clones in the sample, under 90% were seen once. CDR1 and CDR2 from the germline V gene are WSHSY and SAAADI. The CDR3 consists of 11 residues. V shed 2 bases and J shed 7 bases, with 3 bases lying between them. The TCR was taken from an adult with an advanced solid tumor such as melanoma, head and neck, liver or kidney cancer. The specimen comprised CD4+ or CD8+ T cells sorted from blood, sampled in a trial of the OX40 agonist ivuxolimab. This chain joins TRBV10-2 and TRBJ2-1; D is undetermined. The CDR3 sequence: CASSEINEQFF. Written as DNA, the CDR3 is TGCGCCAGCAGTGAGATAAATGAGCAGTTCTTC.